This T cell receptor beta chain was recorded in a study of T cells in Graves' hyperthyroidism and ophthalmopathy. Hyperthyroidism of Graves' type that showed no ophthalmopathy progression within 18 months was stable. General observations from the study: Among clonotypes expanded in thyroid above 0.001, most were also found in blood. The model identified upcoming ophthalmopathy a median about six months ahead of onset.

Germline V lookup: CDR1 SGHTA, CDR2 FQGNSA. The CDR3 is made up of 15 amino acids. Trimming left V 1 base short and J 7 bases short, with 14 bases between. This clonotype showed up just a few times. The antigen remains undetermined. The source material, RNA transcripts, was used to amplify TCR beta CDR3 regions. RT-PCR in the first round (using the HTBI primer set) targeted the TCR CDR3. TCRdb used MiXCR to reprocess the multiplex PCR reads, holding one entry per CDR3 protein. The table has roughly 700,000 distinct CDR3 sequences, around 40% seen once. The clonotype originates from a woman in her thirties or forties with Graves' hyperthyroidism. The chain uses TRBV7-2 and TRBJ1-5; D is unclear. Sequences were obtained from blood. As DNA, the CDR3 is TGTGCCAGCAGCTTAGACCCAGGATATTTCCAGCCCCAGCATTTT. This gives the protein CASSLDPGYFQPQHF.